In its sample, the clone carrying this T cell receptor beta chain is medium-sized. This record belongs to a study of OX40 agonist ivuxolimab in advanced cancers. TCRdb's copy holds only in-frame clones and misses some; the assay was immunoSEQ multiplex PCR. Among about 58,000 clones listed, 70% to 90% were seen once. The origin of this receptor is an adult with an advanced solid tumor such as melanoma, head and neck, liver or kidney cancer. The specimen was CD4+ or CD8+ T cells sorted from blood, collected in a trial of the OX40 agonist ivuxolimab.

CDR3 sequence: CASSYEDRVRNQPQHF. In nucleotides, the CDR3 is TGTGCCAGCAGTTACGAGGACAGGGTGAGGAATCAGCCCCAGCATTTT. The rearrangement uses TRBV6-6 and TRBJ1-5; 8 positions agree with TRBD1. The CDR3 runs 16 residues. The germline V gene has CDR1 MNHNY and CDR2 SVGAGI (reference sequence). V dropped 2 bases and J dropped 4; count of bases not matched to a gene: 7.